This T cell receptor (beta chain) was obtained from a study of blood T cell repertoires in COVID-19. Turning to the study itself: Specimens from acute and convalescent COVID-19 originated in the United States, Italy and Spain. PBMCs, B-cell-depleted T cells, or T cells were the source of the cDNA or gDNA that made up the material.

The count of this clone is one. This CDR3 is 15 amino acids long. Trimming removed 3 bases from V and 2 bases from J, with 13 bases in between. Germline V gives CDR1 SEHNR, CDR2 FQNEAQ (reference sequence). Original handling: From reference gene primer amplification, estimates of nucleated cell counts were derived. Method: immunoSEQ multiplex PCR; TCRdb's copy keeps in-frame clones and lacks some. V and J calls plus clone size are reproduced from that table; the DNA served to infer D and trimming. Among almost 55,000 clones listed, 83% were seen once. The rearrangement links TRBV7-9 to TRBJ1-2, with no clear D. The clonotype originates from a human donor in a cohort sampled during active COVID-19. Sequenced input: peripheral blood. The CDR3 coding sequence is TGTGCCAGCAGCTTGGAACTTGGAGGGAACTATGGCTACACCTTC. Amino acids: CASSLELGGNYGYTF.